Presented here are 29 T cell receptor beta chains from one specimen sequenced in a study of T cells after yellow fever vaccination. TCRdb reprocessed the 5' RACE reads with MiXCR, giving one entry per CDR3 protein. The data contain 180,000 or so distinct CDR3 sequences, 9.5% to 11% of them seen just once; the ten biggest clones take up 36%. The specimen comprised CD8+ T cells sorted from PBMCs, sampled 15 days after the yellow fever booster vaccination. These receptors all come from a man younger than 30 who received the YFV17D yellow fever vaccine.

This clonotype has only a few counts. V gene TRBV27 combines with J gene TRBJ2-7; 9 nucleotides match TRBD1. The CDR3 is 14 amino acids. V lost 6 bases, J lost 6 bases, and 9 bases stayed unmatched. Germline CDR1 reads MNHEY; CDR2 reads SMNVEV (reference sequence). CDR3 sequence reads: CASRQGTGIFEQYF. The CDR3 nucleotides are TGTGCCAGCAGGCAAGGGACAGGGATTTTCGAGCAGTACTTC.

This chain connects TRBV12-3 or TRBV12-4 to TRBJ1-5; no firm D call. The CDR3 loop spans 12 amino acids. V lost 3 bases to trimming and J lost 6 bases, with 6 bases between them. CDR3 nucleotide sequence: TGTGCCAGCAGTTTGTCGGTTCAGCCCCAGCATTTT. It encodes CASSLSVQPQHF.

This clonotype was seen ten or more times. The gene calls are TRBV12-3 or TRBV12-4 and TRBJ2-2; D is possibly TRBD2 (5 bases). The CDR3 totals 15 residues. The V gene lost 5 bases and the J gene lost 4 bases, with 14 bases spanning the gap. CDR3: CASSRTGKITGELFF. CDR3 coding DNA: TGTGCCAGCAGTCGGACTGGGAAAATCACCGGGGAGCTGTTTTTT.

CDR3 loop: CASSLWGGDNEQFF. CDR3 DNA: TGTGCCAGCAGCTTATGGGGAGGAGACAATGAGCAGTTCTTC. The chain uses TRBV5-4 and TRBJ2-1, with D maybe TRBD2 (6 bases). CDR1 and CDR2 (germline): SGHNT, YYREEE (reference sequence). Trimming pared 2 bases from V and 5 bases from J, leaving 11 bases between. This CDR3 contains 14 residues.

This clonotype has a handful of counts. The chain carries TRBV9 and TRBJ1-1, with D perhaps matching TRBD1 (6 bases). Germline-derived CDR1 and CDR2 are SGDLS and YYNGEE. The V end was cut by 3 bases, the J end by 4 bases, with 10 bases between. The CDR3 is 13 amino acids. CDR3: CASSAQGTTEAFF. The DNA for the CDR3 is TGTGCCAGCAGCGCCCAGGGGACCACTGAAGCTTTCTTT.

In its sample, this clonotype was seen a few times. This chain links TRBV7-9 with TRBJ1-5; D gene ambiguous. Between the trimmed V and J ends, which lost 4 bases and 7 bases, there was a span of 14 bases. The CDR3 extends over 14 amino acids. CDR1 is SEHNR, CDR2 FQNEAQ, per germline (reference sequence). The CDR3 here is CASSYPDTGQPQHF. The CDR3 DNA follows: TGTGCCAGCAGCTACCCAGATACGGGACAGCCCCAGCATTTT.

This clonotype was seen only a few times. This chain joins TRBV10-3 and TRBJ2-7, with no clear D. Germline lookup yields CDR1 ENHRY and CDR2 SYGVKD. The CDR3 runs 15 residues. V lost 0 bases and J 2 bases, leaving 11 bases between the germline ends. CDR3 sequence reads: CAISESTTYPYEQYV. The DNA for the CDR3 is TGTGCCATCAGTGAGTCGACAACCTACCCCTACGAGCAGTACGTC.

This clonotype was seen ten or more times. This chain uses TRBV9 with TRBJ2-3; D unclear. This CDR3 is 13 amino acids long. Trimming pared 0 bases from V and 6 bases from J, leaving 8 bases between. In germline, CDR1 is SGDLS, CDR2 YYNGEE. The CDR3 protein is CASSVAGIDTQYF. CDR3 coding DNA: TGTGCCAGCAGCGTAGCGGGTATCGATACGCAGTATTTT.

This chain links TRBV27 with TRBJ1-5; D possibly corresponds to TRBD1 (6 bases). V was trimmed by 7 bases and J by 1 base, leaving 14 bases between them. The CDR3 contains 15 residues. Germline loops: CDR1 MNHEY, CDR2 SMNVEV (reference sequence). CDR3 in amino acids: CASTATGASNQPQHF. The CDR3 DNA sequence: TGTGCCAGCACCGCGACGGGGGCGAGCAATCAGCCCCAGCATTTT.

V usage is TRBV7-9 and J usage is TRBJ2-3, with D perhaps TRBD1 (5 bases). Germline lookup yields CDR1 SEHNR and CDR2 FQNEAQ (reference sequence). The ends were cut back, 1 base at V and 3 bases at J, with 14 bases in the middle. The CDR3 extends over 16 amino acids. The CDR3 loop is CASSLENGRVTDTQYF. The CDR3 nucleotides are TGTGCCAGCAGCTTAGAAAACGGCAGGGTGACAGATACGCAGTATTTT. Together with reference TRBV7-9 and TRBJ2-3, the CDR3 gives the full variable domain: DTGVSQNPRHKITKRGQNVTFRCDPISEHNRLYWYRQTLGQGPEFLTYFQNEAQLEKSRLLSDRFSAERPKGSFSTLEIQRTEQGDSAMYLCASSLENGRVTDTQYFGPGTRLTVL.

This chain uses TRBV7-2 with TRBJ2-7; a weak D match, TRBD2 (6 bases). The germline V gene has CDR1 SGHTA and CDR2 FQGNSA. The CDR3 runs to 13 residues. V lost 1 base and J lost 7, with 11 bases in between. Here the CDR3 DNA reads TGTGCCAGCAGCTTAGGTGACAGCGGGGAGCAGTACGTC. Protein product: CASSLGDSGEQYV.

This clonotype occurred once. This chain uses TRBV13 with TRBJ2-1; the D is unclear. The germline V and J ends were trimmed by 5 bases and 8 bases, with 13 bases remaining between them. This CDR3 has 13 amino acids. Per germline, CDR1 PRHDT and CDR2 FYEKMQ (reference sequence). The CDR3 DNA follows: TGTGCCAGCAGCCCCCGTGCTCGCGATGAGCAGTTCTTC. This codes for CASSPRARDEQFF.

The chain combines TRBV5-1 with TRBJ1-6, with no clear D. The CDR3 length is 13 residues. V was cut by 0 bases and J by 14 bases, with 12 bases left in between. Germline V CDR1 and CDR2: SGHRS, YFSETQ. The DNA for the CDR3 is TGCGCCAGCAGCTTGGCCTCCGGCATGGCCCTCCACTTT. Its protein product is CASSLASGMALHF.

This clonotype was seen at least ten times. The chain links TRBV7-9 to TRBJ1-1, with TRBD1 matching 7 bases. The germline CDR1 and CDR2 sequences are SEHNR and FQNEAQ (reference sequence). The CDR3 consists of 14 residues. The V gene end was trimmed by 4 bases and the J gene end by 5 bases; junction bases not matched to a gene: 7. The DNA for the CDR3 is TGTGCCAGCAGCTCACGACAGGGTCAAACTGAAGCTTTCTTT. This translates into CASSSRQGQTEAFF.

The rearrangement links TRBV4-1 to TRBJ2-5, with D unclear. Germline V lookup: CDR1 MGHRA, CDR2 YSYEKL. V shed 0 bases and J shed 5 bases, with 10 bases lying between them. The length of the CDR3 is 14 residues. This CDR3 is CASSQEGSWETQYF. CDR3 DNA: TGCGCCAGCAGCCAAGAGGGGTCGTGGGAGACCCAGTACTTC.

The sample holds a few counts of this clonotype. The chain couples TRBV12-3 or TRBV12-4 to TRBJ1-1; a weak D match, TRBD1 (5 bases). This CDR3 contains 16 residues. V lost 4 bases and J 1 base, leaving 16 bases between the germline ends. The CDR3, as DNA: TGTGCCAGCAGTTCCCCAGGGTTAGCCGCGAACACTGAAGCTTTCTTT. It specifies CASSSPGLAANTEAFF.

This chain links TRBV9 with TRBJ1-4; tentative D call: TRBD1 (6 bases). Trimming left V 4 bases short and J 1 base short, with 8 bases between. The CDR3 runs to 14 residues. CDR1 and CDR2 (germline): SGDLS, YYNGEE. The CDR3 region has the DNA TGTGCCAGCAGCCTAGGGGGAACTAATGAAAAACTGTTTTTT. Its protein is CASSLGGTNEKLFF.

This clonotype was detected a few times. The rearrangement links TRBV7-2 to TRBJ1-5, with D maybe TRBD1 (6 bases). The CDR3 is made up of 14 amino acids. Per the germline V gene, CDR1 is SGHTA and CDR2 is FQGNSA. Trimming left V 3 bases short and J 6 bases short, with 12 bases between. Here the CDR3 DNA reads TGTGCCAGCAGCTTGTGGACAGAGGGTCAGCCCCAGCATTTT. This gives the protein CASSLWTEGQPQHF.

This chain uses TRBV27 with TRBJ2-7; a possible D gene is TRBD2 (6 bases). The CDR3 length is 15 residues. CDR1 and CDR2 (germline): MNHEY, SMNVEV (reference sequence). V gave up 2 bases and J gave up 0 bases, with 11 bases separating them. The CDR3 coding sequence is TGTGCCAGCAGTTTAGGTCGGGGGAGCTCCTACGAGCAGTACTTC. Its translation: CASSLGRGSSYEQYF.

Many counts were recorded for this clonotype. The chain uses TRBV7-9 and TRBJ1-2, with a weak D call TRBD1 (5 bases). Germline V gives CDR1 SEHNR, CDR2 FQNEAQ (reference sequence). Trimming left V 5 bases short and J 8 bases short, with 9 bases between. This CDR3 has 11 residues. The CDR3 protein is CASSRNRGYTF. The CDR3 nucleotides are TGTGCCAGCAGCCGGAACAGGGGCTACACCTTC.

This chain connects TRBV14 to TRBJ2-6; TRBD2 might be the D (5 bases). The germline V gene has CDR1 SGHDN and CDR2 FVKESK. V dropped 0 bases and J dropped 0 bases, with 12 bases sitting between them. The CDR3 is 18 amino acids. The CDR3 spells CASSQDIGLSSGANVLTF. CDR3 nucleotide sequence: TGTGCCAGCAGCCAAGATATAGGACTGAGCTCTGGGGCCAACGTCCTGACTTTC.

This clonotype was observed a few times. V usage is TRBV24-1 and J usage is TRBJ2-3, with a possible D match to TRBD1 (6 bases). Trimming cost V 4 bases and J 0 bases, with 13 bases left between them. Germline values: CDR1 KGHDR, CDR2 SFDVKD. The CDR3 runs to 16 residues. This CDR3 reads CATSDSQGRSTDTQYF. Written as DNA, the CDR3 is TGTGCCACCAGTGACTCACAGGGTAGGAGCACAGATACGCAGTATTTT.

This clonotype occurred a few times. The chain recombines TRBV12-3 or TRBV12-4 with TRBJ1-6, with a possible D match to TRBD1 (5 bases). The V and J ends lost 4 bases and 7 bases respectively, with 14 bases between them. This CDR3 has 15 residues. The CDR3 coding sequence is TGTGCCAGCAGTTCAATGTGGGGACCGAATTCACCCCTCCACTTT. Translated: CASSSMWGPNSPLHF.

The chain combines TRBV12-3 or TRBV12-4 with TRBJ2-2; TRBD1 agrees at 8 bases. The trim removed 8 bases at V and 6 bases at J, leaving 2 bases unmatched. There are 12 residues in the CDR3. The CDR3 region is CASGQGPGELFF. CDR3 sequence (DNA): TGTGCCAGCGGACAGGGACCCGGGGAGCTGTTTTTT.

The V gene is TRBV4-3, the J gene TRBJ1-5; D gene unclear. CDR1 is LGHNA and CDR2 is YSLEER in the germline V gene. V lost 1 base, J lost 4 bases, and 11 bases lay in between. The CDR3 has 15 residues. In nucleotides, the CDR3 is TGCGCCAGCAGCCAAGGCGGACGGATTAATCAGCCCCAGCATTTT. Amino acids: CASSQGGRINQPQHF.

Many counts were recorded for this clonotype. This sequence joins TRBV7-8 and TRBJ2-7; D uncertain. Per germline, CDR1 SGHVS and CDR2 FQNEAQ. V shed 5 bases and J shed 3 bases, with 11 bases lying between them. The CDR3 sequence is 13 residues long. CDR3 loop: CASSVDAYYEQYF. DNA for the CDR3: TGTGCCAGCAGCGTTGACGCATACTACGAGCAGTACTTC.

This clonotype was counted only a few times. The genes are TRBV12-3 or TRBV12-4 and TRBJ1-1, with D uncertain. The CDR3 has 12 residues. Trimming left V 6 bases short and J 1 base short, with 6 bases between. The CDR3 region has the DNA TGTGCCAGCAGGCGGAAGAACACTGAAGCTTTCTTT. Its translation: CASRRKNTEAFF.

A few counts support this clonotype. This chain uses TRBV6-2 or TRBV6-3 with TRBJ2-1; 9 positions agree with TRBD1. The CDR3 runs 14 residues. CDR1 MNHEY and CDR2 SVGEGT come from the germline V gene. Germline trimming cut 4 bases from V and 15 bases from J; bases unmatched to any gene: 13. The CDR3: CASSFGGTGKDRFF. As DNA, the CDR3 is TGTGCCAGCAGTTTTGGTGGGACAGGGAAAGATCGGTTCTTC.

CDR3 sequence (DNA): TGTGCCAGCAGGGCGGACAGGGGGCGTTCGCCCTACGAGCAGTACTTC. Translation: CASRADRGRSPYEQYF. The V call is TRBV2, the J call TRBJ2-7, with 11 bases lining up with TRBD1. V lost 6 bases to trimming and J lost 2 bases; unmatched junction nucleotides: 9. The CDR3 runs to 16 residues. CDR1 and CDR2 from the germline V gene are SNHLY and FYNNEI. Together with reference TRBV2 and TRBJ2-7, the CDR3 gives the full variable domain: EPEVTQTPSHQVTQMGQEVILRCVPISNHLYFYWYRQILGQKVEFLVSFYNNEISEKSEIFDDQFSVERPDGSNFTLKIRSTKLEDSAMYFCASRADRGRSPYEQYFGPGTRLTVT.